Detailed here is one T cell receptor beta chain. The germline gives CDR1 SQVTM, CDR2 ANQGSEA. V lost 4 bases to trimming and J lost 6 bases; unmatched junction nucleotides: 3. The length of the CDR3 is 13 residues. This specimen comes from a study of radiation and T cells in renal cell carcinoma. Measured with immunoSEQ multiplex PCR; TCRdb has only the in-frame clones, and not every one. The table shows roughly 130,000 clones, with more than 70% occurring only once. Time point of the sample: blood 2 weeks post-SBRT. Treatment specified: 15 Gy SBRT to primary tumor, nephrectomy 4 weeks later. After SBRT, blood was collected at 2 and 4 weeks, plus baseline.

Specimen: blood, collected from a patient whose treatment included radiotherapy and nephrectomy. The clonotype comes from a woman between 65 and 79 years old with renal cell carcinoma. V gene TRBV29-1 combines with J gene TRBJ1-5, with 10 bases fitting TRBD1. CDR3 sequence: CSVARTGGQPQHF. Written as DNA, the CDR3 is TGCAGCGTTGCTCGGACAGGGGGTCAGCCCCAGCATTTT.